This T cell receptor (beta chain) was captured by sequencing in a study of shared clonotypes between healthy human individuals. Naive CD8 cells lacked CD45RO, underwent positive selection for CCR7 and left out terminally differentiated effector memory CD45RA+ cells. Some clones are missing from TCRdb's copy, which holds only in-frame ones; the method was immunoSEQ multiplex PCR. This repertoire shows hundreds of thousands of clones, 90% to 95% found once; its top ten account for approximately 25%. Turning to this clone: A far larger clone is off by one base, so a read error is likely.

This receptor was taken from a man in his thirties or forties in good health. Material: naive CD8+ T cells sorted from blood.

The CDR3 DNA sequence: TGTGCCAGCAGCGGGACGGACTACGAGCAGTACTTC. As protein: CASSGTDYEQYF. The chain has TRBV27 and TRBJ2-7, with D tentatively TRBD1 or TRBD2 (5 bases each). This CDR3 contains 12 residues. CDR1 and CDR2 (germline): MNHEY, SMNVEV (reference sequence). Deletions cut 6 bases from V and 3 bases from J, with 9 bases between.